These T cell receptor beta chains were read from a single sample in a study of cytomegalovirus exposure and HLA in healthy donors. Sequenced by immunoSEQ multiplex PCR; TCRdb stores in-frame clones only, minus some. Of 170,000 or so clones listed, more than 60% are singletons. The sample taken for sequencing was PBMCs. The receptors were sampled from a woman in her 30s in good health and CMV-seronegative. The CDR3 runs from the conserved cysteine through the conserved F or W. A D gene is named only where the DNA matches it firmly. Part of the rows lack a size; the others show once, few, many or a class for expanded clones.

clone_size: -
v_call: TRBV29-1
j_call: TRBJ1-4
d_call: -
cdr3_aa: CSVLGAAPEKLFF
cdr3_nt: TGCAGCGTCCTGGGGGCAGCCCCTGAAAAACTGTTTTTT

clone_size: -
v_call: TRBV2
j_call: TRBJ2-1
d_call: TRBD1
cdr3_aa: CATSRTGWDNEQFF
cdr3_nt: TGTGCCACCTCCCGGACAGGGTGGGACAATGAGCAGTTCTTC

clone_size: once
v_call: TRBV7-8
j_call: TRBJ2-2
d_call: TRBD1
cdr3_aa: CASSFPGTEFGIGELFF
cdr3_nt: TGTGCCAGCAGCTTCCCCGGGACAGAATTCGGGATCGGGGAGCTGTTTTTT

clone_size: few
v_call: TRBV2
j_call: TRBJ1-4
d_call: -
cdr3_aa: CASSEGGTTNEKLFF
cdr3_nt: TGTGCCAGCAGTGAAGGGGGCACGACTAATGAAAAACTGTTTTTT

clone_size: -
v_call: TRBV13
j_call: TRBJ2-4
d_call: TRBD2
cdr3_aa: CASSLRGGYVIDKNIQYF
cdr3_nt: TGTGCCAGCAGCCTACGGGGGGGGTATGTCATAGACAAAAACATTCAGTACTTC

clone_size: -
v_call: TRBV6-5
j_call: TRBJ1-2
d_call: -
cdr3_aa: CASSFLAENYGYTF
cdr3_nt: TGTGCCAGCAGTTTTTTGGCGGAGAACTATGGCTACACCTTC

clone_size: -
v_call: TRBV18
j_call: TRBJ2-5
d_call: TRBD1
cdr3_aa: CASSPQRDRGETQYF
cdr3_nt: TGTGCCAGCTCACCGCAGAGGGACAGGGGAGAGACCCAGTACTTC

clone_size: -
v_call: TRBV7-2
j_call: TRBJ1-6
d_call: TRBD1
cdr3_aa: CAIPGQAGSYNSPLHF
cdr3_nt: TGTGCCATCCCGGGACAGGCGGGGTCCTATAATTCACCCCTCCACTTT

clone_size: few
v_call: TRBV9
j_call: TRBJ2-7
d_call: TRBD2
cdr3_aa: CASSPPGGGGELYEQYF
cdr3_nt: TGTGCCAGCAGCCCCCCGGGCGGCGGGGGAGAACTCTACGAGCAGTACTTC

clone_size: -
v_call: TRBV21-1
j_call: TRBJ1-2
d_call: -
cdr3_aa: CASSKFRDKANYGYTF
cdr3_nt: TGTGCCAGCAGCAAGTTTCGGGACAAAGCTAACTATGGCTACACCTTC

clone_size: -
v_call: TRBV2
j_call: TRBJ2-2
d_call: -
cdr3_aa: CASSELGGSNTGELFF
cdr3_nt: TGTGCCAGCAGTGAGTTAGGCGGGTCGAACACCGGGGAGCTGTTTTTT

clone_size: -
v_call: TRBV11-3
j_call: TRBJ2-3
d_call: -
cdr3_aa: CASSPSRGAADTQYF
cdr3_nt: TGTGCCAGCAGCCCATCACGGGGGGCCGCAGATACGCAGTATTTT

clone_size: -
v_call: TRBV28
j_call: TRBJ2-7
d_call: -
cdr3_aa: CASGTRGSSYEQYF
cdr3_nt: TGTGCCAGCGGGACCAGGGGAAGCTCCTACGAGCAGTACTTC

clone_size: -
v_call: TRBV5-1
j_call: TRBJ2-3
d_call: -
cdr3_aa: CASSSSPKDTQYF
cdr3_nt: TGCGCCAGCAGCTCATCCCCTAAGGATACGCAGTATTTT

clone_size: -
v_call: TRBV27
j_call: TRBJ2-6
d_call: -
cdr3_aa: CASRSGGGANVLTF
cdr3_nt: TGTGCCAGCAGGTCCGGGGGTGGGGCCAACGTCCTGACTTTC

clone_size: few
v_call: TRBV27
j_call: TRBJ2-7
d_call: -
cdr3_aa: CASSLLTGGDLSYEQYF
cdr3_nt: TGTGCCAGCAGTTTATTAACTGGAGGTGACCTTTCCTACGAGCAGTACTTC

clone_size: -
v_call: TRBV18
j_call: TRBJ2-4
d_call: -
cdr3_aa: CASSPIIEDIQYF
cdr3_nt: TGTGCCAGCTCACCGATAATAGAAGACATTCAGTACTTC